This TCR beta chain was captured by sequencing in a study of shared clonotypes between healthy human individuals. The wider study: CD4 naive cells filled three plates per donor, CD4 memory three, CD8 naive two and CD8 memory one.

The CDR3 sequence is 18 residues long. The V gene's germline CDR1 is SGHDN and CDR2 FVKESK. V was clipped by 1 base and J by 3 bases; unmatched bases: 11. The repertoire was sequenced with immunoSEQ multiplex PCR; TCRdb's copy has only in-frame clones and lacks some. This table holds over a million clones, approximately 80% found once. CD4+ cells were split into CD45RA+ naive and CD45RA-negative memory subsets. The source is a man between 18 and 29 years old in good health. Some clones in this sample may be carry-over from other donors' samples. The sequenced sample consisted of memory CD4+ T cells from PBMCs. The subset denotes: CD45RA-negative fraction. This chain joins TRBV14 and TRBJ2-3; 9 bases match TRBD1. The CDR3 sequence: CASSQAPTGGFGTDTQYF. CDR3 DNA: TGTGCCAGCAGCCAAGCACCGACAGGGGGATTTGGGACAGATACGCAGTATTTT.